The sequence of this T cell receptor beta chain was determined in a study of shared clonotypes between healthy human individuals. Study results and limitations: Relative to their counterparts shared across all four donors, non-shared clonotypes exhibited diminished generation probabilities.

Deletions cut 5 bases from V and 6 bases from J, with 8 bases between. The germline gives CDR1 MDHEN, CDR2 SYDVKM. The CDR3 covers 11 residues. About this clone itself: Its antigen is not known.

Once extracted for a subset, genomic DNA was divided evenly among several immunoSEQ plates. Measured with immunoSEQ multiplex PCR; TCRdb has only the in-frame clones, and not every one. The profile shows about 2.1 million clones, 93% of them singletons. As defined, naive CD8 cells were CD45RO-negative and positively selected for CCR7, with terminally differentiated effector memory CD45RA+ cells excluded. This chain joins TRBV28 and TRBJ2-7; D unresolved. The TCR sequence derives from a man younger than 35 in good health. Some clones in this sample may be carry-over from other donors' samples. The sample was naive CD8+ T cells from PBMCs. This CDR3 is CASSPGLEQYF. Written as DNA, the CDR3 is TGTGCCAGCAGTCCAGGCCTCGAGCAGTACTTC.